The clone carrying this T cell receptor beta chain was counted ten times or more. Its cognate antigen is unknown. The data were obtained in a study of Graves' ophthalmopathy and Graves' hyperthyroidism. The overall study: At initial diagnosis, peripheral blood was obtained, and this preceded any treatment. The study, taken as a whole, reports: Its predictions of ophthalmopathy progression gave the model 60% to 71% sensitivity and approximately 72% specificity. A majority of expanded thyroid clonotypes exceeding 0.001 frequency were likewise present in blood.

Amplified TCR beta CDR3 regions were obtained using RNA transcripts as template. RT-PCR with HTBI primers came first, then second-round multiplex PCR. TCRdb re-derived calls from the multiplex PCR reads in MiXCR, one entry per CDR3 protein. The repertoire has almost 400,000 distinct CDR3 sequences, around 19% of them found once; the top ten carry around 1.6%. CDR1 GTSNPN and CDR2 SVGIG come from the germline V gene (reference sequence). The CDR3 runs to 16 residues. V gave up 0 bases and J gave up 0 bases; unmatched junction bases: 5. This receptor was identified in a young woman with Graves' ophthalmopathy. The J gene is TRBJ2-3, the V gene TRBV30, with 8 bases aligning to TRBD2. Sequencing was performed on peripheral blood. The CDR3 sequence: CAWSVAGAESTDTQYF. CDR3 nucleotides: TGTGCCTGGAGTGTAGCGGGGGCGGAGAGCACAGATACGCAGTATTTT.